The 21 T cell receptor beta chains reported below all come from one sample, sequenced in a study of PD-1 blockade in classical Hodgkin lymphoma. The time point denotes: newly diagnosed, previously untreated cHL patient sample. Starting with thawed PBMCs, CD4+ T cells were purified by magnetic negative selection. The repertoire was sequenced with immunoSEQ multiplex PCR; TCRdb's copy has only in-frame clones and lacks some. The data contain 25,000 to 30,000 clones, around 92% of them singletons. The specimen was CD4+ T cells from blood. The receptors come from a human donor with classical Hodgkin lymphoma.

This clone was observed a few times. The chain employs TRBV4-1 and TRBJ1-2, with TRBD1 matching over 7 bases. The length of the CDR3 is 14 residues. Losses at the gene ends were 1 base for V and 7 bases for J; bases not matched to a gene: 6. The germline CDR1 and CDR2 sequences are MGHRA and YSYEKL. CDR3 coding DNA: TGCGCCAGCAGCCAAGTCGGGGACAGCCTTGGCTACACCTTC. This gives the protein CASSQVGDSLGYTF.

The J gene is TRBJ2-7, the V gene TRBV11-3; 11 nucleotides match TRBD2. This CDR3 has 16 residues. The J segment lost 2 bases and the V segment lost 0 bases, leaving 3 bases of the junction unmatched. Germline CDR1 SGHNT, CDR2 YENEEA. CDR3 bases: TGTGCCAGCAGCTTAGAGACTAGCGGGAATGCCTACGAGCAGTACTTC. This encodes CASSLETSGNAYEQYF.

V is TRBV5-8 and J is TRBJ1-5, with TRBD1 matching 7 bases. The CDR3 covers 15 residues. In germline, CDR1 is SGHTS, CDR2 YDEGEE. The V gene end was trimmed by 0 bases and the J gene end by 3 bases; junction bases not matched to a gene: 3. CDR3 residues: CASSLGQGDNQPQHF. The CDR3 region has the DNA TGTGCCAGCAGCTTGGGACAGGGAGACAATCAGCCCCAGCATTTT.

This clone was detected only a few times. V gene TRBV18 combines with J gene TRBJ1-2; 12 bases are shared with TRBD1. The CDR3 extends over 14 amino acids. V dropped 5 bases and J dropped 7; count of bases not matched to a gene: 5. Germline V CDR1 and CDR2: KGHSH, LQKENI. Here the CDR3 reads CASSSGQGALGYTF. DNA for the CDR3: TGTGCCAGCTCATCGGGACAGGGGGCTCTTGGCTACACCTTC.

The chain carries TRBV4-2 and TRBJ2-7, with D unresolved. CDR3 length: 16 amino acids. The V end was cut by 2 bases, the J end by 4 bases, with 18 bases between. The V gene's germline CDR1 is LGHNA and CDR2 YNFKEQ. In DNA form, the CDR3 reads TGTGCCAGCAGCCAATCGCGTTTAGGGCGAAAGTACGAGCAGTACTTC. Translating gives CASSQSRLGRKYEQYF.

V usage is TRBV7-6 and J usage is TRBJ2-1; D is possibly TRBD2 (5 bases). This CDR3 is built from 14 residues. Germline V gives CDR1 SGHVS, CDR2 FNYEAQ. The V end lost 1 base, the J end lost 9 bases, and 13 bases lay between the germline ends. The CDR3 coding sequence is TGTGCCAGCAGCTTAGTCTCTAGCCCTGGTGAGCAGTTCTTC. Amino acids: CASSLVSSPGEQFF.

This clone has a single count. This chain joins TRBV5-1 and TRBJ1-2; D might be TRBD1 (5 bases). Trimming removed 1 base from V and 12 bases from J, with 22 bases in between. CDR3 length: 15 amino acids. CDR1 and CDR2 (germline): SGHRS, YFSETQ. CDR3 sequence reads: CASSLSPGGVVGDTF. For the CDR3, the DNA is TGCGCCAGCAGCTTGAGCCCAGGAGGGGTTGTTGGGGACACCTTC.

The chain joins TRBV7-2 to TRBJ2-7, with D perhaps given as TRBD1 or TRBD2 (6 bases each). Germline CDR1 SGHTA, CDR2 FQGNSA. V lost 4 bases, J lost 3 bases, and 22 bases lay in between. CDR3 size: 17 residues. CDR3 residues: CASSSNRGGTDFYEQYF. CDR3 coding DNA: TGTGCCAGCAGCTCCAACCGAGGGGGGACGGACTTCTACGAGCAGTACTTC.

The chain combines TRBV5-5 with TRBJ2-3, with D possibly TRBD1 on 6 matching bases. V was cut by 2 bases and J by 2 bases, with 9 bases left in between. Looked up from germline, CDR1 is SGHKS and CDR2 is YYEKEE (reference sequence). The CDR3 is 14 amino acids. In nucleotides, the CDR3 is TGTGCCAGCAGCTTACAGGGAAACACAGATACGCAGTATTTT. This gives the protein CASSLQGNTDTQYF.

A word on this clone: Other DNA sequences of this sample code for an identical CDR3. The V gene is TRBV9, the J gene TRBJ1-1; D is undetermined. Between the trimmed V and J ends, which lost 0 bases and 1 base, there was a span of 7 bases. The CDR3 contains 14 residues. From germline, CDR1 is SGDLS and CDR2 YYNGEE. The CDR3 loop reads CASSVVEGNTEAFF. CDR3 bases: TGTGCCAGCAGCGTAGTTGAGGGGAACACTGAAGCTTTCTTT.

V is TRBV19 and J is TRBJ2-1; TRBD2 matches at 9 bases. Germline CDR1 and CDR2: LNHDA and SQIVND (reference sequence). With 10 bases clipped from V and 9 bases from J, the junction kept 7 bases outside the gene matches. The CDR3 covers 12 residues. CDR3 in amino acids: CATRAGGIEQFF. The DNA for the CDR3 is TGTGCCACCCGAGCGGGAGGTATTGAGCAGTTCTTC. Drawing the rest from reference TRBV19 and TRBJ2-1, the complete variable domain is DGGITQSPKYLFRKEGQNVTLSCEQNLNHDAMYWYRQDPGQGLRLIYYSQIVNDFQKGDIAEGYSVSREKKESFPLTVTSAQKNPTAFYLCATRAGGIEQFFGPGTRLTVL.

The J gene is TRBJ2-1, the V gene TRBV2; 12 bases align to TRBD2. Trimming removed 3 bases from V and 7 bases from J; junction bases left unmatched: 7. The germline gives CDR1 SNHLY, CDR2 FYNNEI. The CDR3 runs 16 residues. CDR3 nucleotides: TGTGCCAGCAGTGATTTTTCTAGCGGGAGGGTGAATGAGCAGTTCTTC. It yields the protein CASSDFSSGRVNEQFF.

V gene TRBV5-4 combines with J gene TRBJ2-5; 7 bases are shared with TRBD1. The CDR3 contains 14 residues. Trimming cost V 0 bases and J 5 bases; bases outside gene matches: 4. The germline CDR1 and CDR2 sequences are SGHNT and YYREEE (reference sequence). The CDR3 protein is CASSLEGGTETQYF. In nucleotides, the CDR3 is TGTGCCAGCAGCTTGGAAGGGGGCACGGAGACCCAGTACTTC.

The chain recombines TRBV18 with TRBJ2-3; unclear D gene. Trimming took off 0 bases at V and 1 base at J, with 8 bases between the two ends. The germline V gene has CDR1 KGHSH and CDR2 LQKENI. CDR3 size: 15 residues. The CDR3 nucleotides are TGTGCCAGCTCACCACCCCAGCCTGGCACAGATACGCAGTATTTT. It specifies CASSPPQPGTDTQYF.

This chain uses TRBV9 with TRBJ2-1; the D is unclear. Trimming took 0 bases from V and 5 from J, leaving 9 bases between them. The germline V gene encodes CDR1 SGDLS and CDR2 YYNGEE. The length of the CDR3 is 14 residues. CDR3 in amino acids: CASSVVPEDNEQFF. In DNA form, the CDR3 reads TGTGCCAGCAGCGTAGTTCCGGAAGACAATGAGCAGTTCTTC.

The V and J genes are TRBV7-2 and TRBJ2-5; 13 nucleotides agree with TRBD2. Germline lookup yields CDR1 SGHTA and CDR2 FQGNSA. There are 17 residues in the CDR3. The trim removed 4 bases at V and 7 bases at J, leaving 12 bases unmatched. In nucleotides, the CDR3 is TGTGCCAGCAGCTCCCAGACTAGCGGGAGGCTAACGGGGACCCAGTACTTC. It encodes CASSSQTSGRLTGTQYF.

As DNA, the CDR3 is TGTGCCAGCAGCCCAGATGGGAGGGCCTACGAGCAGTACTTC. Protein sequence: CASSPDGRAYEQYF. The chain combines TRBV25-1 with TRBJ2-7, with TRBD2 matching over 7 bases. Germline V gives CDR1 MGHDK, CDR2 SYGVNS. The trim removed 6 bases at V and 2 bases at J, leaving 7 bases unmatched. This CDR3 has 14 residues.

The chain couples TRBV2 to TRBJ1-4; 7 bases are shared with TRBD1. Germline assignment: CDR1 SNHLY and CDR2 FYNNEI. The V segment lost 5 bases and the J segment 2 bases; nucleotides outside the gene matches: 11. This CDR3 is built from 17 residues. This CDR3 reads CASSPEVTGATNEKLFF. CDR3 DNA: TGTGCCAGCAGTCCCGAAGTAACAGGGGCTACTAATGAAAAACTGTTTTTT.

The chain uses TRBV18 and TRBJ1-2, with D unclear. Germline V lookup: CDR1 KGHSH, CDR2 LQKENI. CDR3 size: 14 residues. Trimming took 3 bases from V and 0 from J, leaving 8 bases between them. Written as DNA, the CDR3 is TGTGCCAGCTCACCGGAGGGTACTAACTATGGCTACACCTTC. Amino acids: CASSPEGTNYGYTF.

The V call is TRBV28, the J call TRBJ1-4, with unresolved D. This CDR3 is 16 amino acids long. CDR1 and CDR2 (germline): MDHEN, SYDVKM. The germline V and J ends were trimmed by 6 bases and 0 bases, with 14 bases remaining between them. The CDR3 coding sequence is TGTGCCAGCAGCCTCGACACCGGAGCAACTAATGAAAAACTGTTTTTT. It encodes CASSLDTGATNEKLFF.

This rearrangement joins TRBV28 to TRBJ2-1; D unresolved. Germline CDR1 is MDHEN and CDR2 is SYDVKM. Trimming left V 3 bases short and J 5 bases short, with 20 bases between. This CDR3 has 17 residues. CDR3 sequence reads: CASSLLGRDSGNNEQFF. The CDR3 bases are TGTGCCAGCAGTTTGTTGGGCCGAGACTCTGGGAACAATGAGCAGTTCTTC.